These 23 T cell receptor beta chains were all obtained from the same sample, sequenced in a study of blood T cell repertoires in COVID-19. The data were produced by immunoSEQ multiplex PCR, yet TCRdb's version contains in-frame clones alone and is incomplete. In the table there are 30,000 to 50,000 clones, 75% to 90% of which are singletons. Sequenced sample: peripheral blood. These receptors originate from a man aged 45-65 years with active or convalescent COVID-19.

The chain carries TRBV4-1 and TRBJ2-3; 8 nucleotides match TRBD2. The CDR3 runs to 16 residues. Germline lookup yields CDR1 MGHRA and CDR2 YSYEKL. V lost 6 bases, J lost 0 bases, and 8 bases stayed unmatched. Here the CDR3 DNA reads TGCGCCAGCAGACTAGCGGAATCCTCTAGCACAGATACGCAGTATTTT. Amino acid sequence: CASRLAESSSTDTQYF.

A few counts support this clone. The V call is TRBV19, the J call TRBJ2-1; perhaps TRBD1 as D (5 bases). The germline V gene has CDR1 LNHDA and CDR2 SQIVND (reference sequence). V was trimmed by 6 bases and J by 2 bases, leaving 11 bases between them. CDR3 length equals 14 residues. Written as DNA, the CDR3 is TGTGCCAGTAGGGACACCCTCCCCTACAATGAGCAGTTCTTC. Its protein product is CASRDTLPYNEQFF.

The gene calls are TRBV5-1 and TRBJ2-1, with D possibly being TRBD1 (6 bases). The CDR3 covers 14 residues. V was pared by 4 bases and J by 4 bases, with 12 bases between. The V gene's germline CDR1 is SGHRS and CDR2 YFSETQ. The CDR3 protein is CASSTKDSYNEQFF. The CDR3 nucleotides read TGCGCCAGCAGCACCAAGGACAGTTACAATGAGCAGTTCTTC.

The chain has TRBV18 and TRBJ1-1; 7 bases are a match to TRBD1. This CDR3 is 15 amino acids long. The V gene's germline CDR1 is KGHSH and CDR2 LQKENI. Trimming cost V 3 bases and J 1 base; bases outside gene matches: 5. Here the CDR3 reads CASSPEGARNTEAFF. The CDR3 DNA reads TGTGCCAGCTCACCTGAGGGGGCGCGGAACACTGAAGCTTTCTTT. The variable domain in full, completed from reference TRBV18 and TRBJ1-1, reads NAGVMQNPRHLVRRRGQEARLRCSPMKGHSHVYWYRQLPEEGLKFMVYLQKENIIDESGMPKERFSAEFPKEGPSILRIQQVVRGDSAAYFCASSPEGARNTEAFFGQGTRLTVV.

As regards this clone: At the DNA level, this CDR3 is encoded by other sequences in the same sample as well. The chain links TRBV7-9 to TRBJ1-4, with 9 bases that match TRBD1. V was pared by 5 bases and J by 6 bases, with 4 bases of the junction left unmatched. CDR3 size: 14 residues. In germline, CDR1 is SEHNR, CDR2 FQNEAQ (reference sequence). The CDR3 nucleotides read TGTGCCAGCAGCCTAGGGGACAGGGATGAAAAACTGTTTTTT. Translated: CASSLGDRDEKLFF.

The rearrangement links TRBV10-3 to TRBJ2-7, with 10 bases lining up with TRBD2. Germline V gene data show CDR1 as ENHRY and CDR2 as SYGVKD. The CDR3 totals 14 residues. The V segment lost 3 bases and the J segment 6 bases; nucleotides outside the gene matches: 5. CDR3 sequence (DNA): TGTGCCATCAGTGATCTAGCGGGGGCTCTCGAGCAGTACTTC. Protein product: CAISDLAGALEQYF.

The chain links TRBV6-6 to TRBJ2-3, with a tentative D call TRBD1 (6 bases). V shed 5 bases and J shed 6 bases, with 18 bases lying between them. The CDR3 runs 15 residues. Germline V gene data show CDR1 as MNHNY and CDR2 as SVGAGI (reference sequence). The CDR3 nucleotides are TGTGCCAGCAGTCCTGGACAGTGGGAGAGCGATACGCAGTATTTT. Translating it yields CASSPGQWESDTQYF.

CDR3 nucleotides: TGTGCCAGCAGTCCGTCCTGGGGGGGTGGGCAGTTCTTC. It translates to CASSPSWGGGQFF. The rearrangement uses TRBV28 and TRBJ2-1; 7 positions agree with TRBD2. Germline V CDR1 and CDR2: MDHEN, SYDVKM. The CDR3 extends over 13 amino acids. V shed 5 bases and J 12 bases; nucleotides not matched to a gene: 10.

The J gene is TRBJ2-3, the V gene TRBV5-4; 8 bases line up with TRBD1. The V gene's germline CDR1 is SGHNT and CDR2 YYREEE (reference sequence). The CDR3 sequence is 16 residues long. Losses at the gene ends were 2 bases for V and 2 bases for J; bases not matched to a gene: 7. CDR3 amino acids: CASSLPGQEITDTQYF. CDR3 sequence (DNA): TGTGCCAGCAGCTTACCGGGACAGGAGATCACAGATACGCAGTATTTT.

The J gene is TRBJ1-1, the V gene TRBV19; 8 bases map to TRBD1. J was trimmed by 5 bases and V by 7 bases; bases with no gene match: 9. This CDR3 is 14 amino acids long. CDR1 is LNHDA and CDR2 is SQIVND in the germline V gene (reference sequence). CDR3 sequence: CASTPTGGRTEAFF. The CDR3 region has the DNA TGTGCCAGTACCCCTACAGGGGGGAGGACTGAAGCTTTCTTT.

This chain joins TRBV10-1 and TRBJ2-1, with TRBD2 identical over 11 bases. V lost 4 bases to trimming and J lost 1 base; unmatched junction nucleotides: 3. CDR1 and CDR2 from the germline V gene are WNHNN and SYGVQD (reference sequence). There are 16 residues in the CDR3. The CDR3 nucleotides are TGCGCCAGCAGTGCGTCTAGCGGGGGGTCCTACAATGAGCAGTTCTTC. It is translated as CASSASSGGSYNEQFF.

The rearrangement joins TRBV7-3 to TRBJ1-1; no clear D gene. The CDR3 extends over 13 amino acids. V dropped 1 base and J dropped 5 bases, with 8 bases sitting between them. Germline loops: CDR1 SGHTA, CDR2 FQGTGA. The CDR3 DNA reads as TGTGCCAGCAGCTTAATAAAGGAGACTGAAGCTTTCTTT. Amino acids: CASSLIKETEAFF.

Points on this clone: Other DNA sequences in the sample encode the same CDR3. The V and J genes are TRBV25-1 and TRBJ1-6; D perhaps matches TRBD1 (5 bases). V shed 5 bases and J shed 1 base, with 6 bases lying between them. The CDR3 is made up of 14 amino acids. CDR1 MGHDK and CDR2 SYGVNS come from the germline V gene. The CDR3 loop reads CASSRGSYNSPLHF. CDR3 nucleotide sequence: TGTGCCAGCAGTCGGGGGTCCTATAATTCACCCCTCCACTTT.

The genes are TRBV18 and TRBJ1-2; 10 bases fit TRBD1. CDR1 is KGHSH and CDR2 is LQKENI in the germline V gene. V was clipped by 5 bases and J by 0 bases; unmatched bases: 9. The CDR3 contains 17 residues. CDR3 sequence reads: CASSTGQGVLANYGYTF. In DNA, the CDR3 is TGTGCCAGCTCAACAGGACAGGGGGTGTTAGCTAACTATGGCTACACCTTC. The entire variable domain, with the rest obtained from reference TRBV18 and TRBJ1-2, is as follows: NAGVMQNPRHLVRRRGQEARLRCSPMKGHSHVYWYRQLPEEGLKFMVYLQKENIIDESGMPKERFSAEFPKEGPSILRIQQVVRGDSAAYFCASSTGQGVLANYGYTFGSGTRLTVV.

This CDR3 reads CATSSADRGNYGYTF. For the CDR3, the DNA is TGTGCCACCAGCAGTGCAGACAGGGGTAACTATGGCTACACCTTC. The rearrangement joins TRBV15 to TRBJ1-2, with 8 bases lining up with TRBD1. Germline CDR1 is LNHNV and CDR2 is YYDKDF (reference sequence). V was clipped by 3 bases and J by 1 base; unmatched bases: 4. The CDR3 sequence is 15 residues long.

The chain employs TRBV19 and TRBJ1-1; TRBD1 might be the D (5 bases). CDR1 LNHDA and CDR2 SQIVND come from the germline V gene (reference sequence). V dropped 3 bases and J dropped 6 bases, with 11 bases sitting between them. The CDR3 sequence is 13 residues long. CDR3 nucleotides: TGTGCCAGTAGTATTTTGCAGGGCTCTGAAGCTTTCTTT. Translated: CASSILQGSEAFF. Full variable domain (rest looked up from reference TRBV19 and TRBJ1-1): DGGITQSPKYLFRKEGQNVTLSCEQNLNHDAMYWYRQDPGQGLRLIYYSQIVNDFQKGDIAEGYSVSREKKESFPLTVTSAQKNPTAFYLCASSILQGSEAFFGQGTRLTVV.

The chain joins TRBV5-1 to TRBJ1-1; D gene unclear. Germline CDR1 reads SGHRS; CDR2 reads YFSETQ. The CDR3 spans 14 residues. V dropped 4 bases and J dropped 5 bases, with 15 bases sitting between them. The CDR3 reads CASSRWTPGTEAFF. In DNA, the CDR3 is TGCGCCAGCAGCCGATGGACCCCGGGGACTGAAGCTTTCTTT.

The chain recombines TRBV7-3 with TRBJ1-1, with TRBD1 as a possible D gene (6 bases). The CDR3 loop spans 13 amino acids. V lost 4 bases to trimming and J lost 5 bases, with 11 bases between them. Germline V lookup: CDR1 SGHTA, CDR2 FQGTGA. CDR3 sequence reads: CASSSGVGTEAFF. CDR3 nucleotide sequence: TGTGCCAGCAGCTCAGGGGTGGGGACTGAAGCTTTCTTT.

The rearrangement links TRBV6-5 to TRBJ2-2, with 10 bases aligning to TRBD1. The CDR3 runs 13 residues. The J segment lost 4 bases and the V segment lost 11 bases, leaving 4 bases of the junction unmatched. Germline values: CDR1 MNHEY, CDR2 SVGAGI. The CDR3 protein is CAGGQGITGELFF. The CDR3, as DNA: TGTGCCGGGGGACAGGGGATCACCGGGGAGCTGTTTTTT.

The chain employs TRBV7-8 and TRBJ1-1; 7 positions agree with TRBD1. CDR1 and CDR2 (germline): SGHVS, FQNEAQ. V trimming: 5 bases; J trimming: 0 bases; junction bases outside the gene matches: 6. The CDR3 loop spans 15 amino acids. The CDR3 loop reads CASSEETGMNTEAFF. CDR3 coding DNA: TGTGCCAGCAGCGAAGAGACAGGGATGAACACTGAAGCTTTCTTT. Full variable domain (outside the CDR3, taken from reference TRBV7-8 and TRBJ1-1): GAGVSQSPRYKVAKRGQDVALRCDPISGHVSLFWYQQALGQGPEFLTYFQNEAQLDKSGLPSDRFFAERPEGSVSTLKIQRTQQEDSAVYLCASSEETGMNTEAFFGQGTRLTVV.

This clone turned up a few times. The J gene is TRBJ1-3, the V gene TRBV6-5; the D gene is possibly TRBD1 (6 bases). The CDR3 length is 15 residues. The germline V and J ends were trimmed by 5 bases and 0 bases, with 11 bases remaining between them. Germline loops: CDR1 MNHEY, CDR2 SVGAGI. The DNA for the CDR3 is TGTGCCAGCAGTCAGGACAGACTCTCTGGAAACACCATATATTTT. Translated, it gives CASSQDRLSGNTIYF.

The V gene is TRBV30, the J gene TRBJ1-4; TRBD1 might be the D (6 bases). Germline V CDR1 and CDR2: GTSNPN, SVGIG (reference sequence). Trimming pared 4 bases from V and 7 bases from J, leaving 13 bases between. The CDR3 has 13 amino acids. The CDR3 loop reads CAWIGQGSEKLFF. CDR3 DNA: TGTGCCTGGATCGGGCAGGGGAGTGAAAAACTGTTTTTT.

This clone was observed a handful of times. The chain employs TRBV7-2 and TRBJ2-3, with TRBD1 matching 7 bases. Germline lookup yields CDR1 SGHTA and CDR2 FQGNSA. The CDR3 loop spans 15 amino acids. After removal of 2 bases from V and 4 bases from J, the junction contained 6 bases not matched to a gene. CDR3 sequence reads: CASSLTRGWADTQYF. For the CDR3, the DNA is TGTGCCAGCAGCTTAACCAGGGGGTGGGCAGATACGCAGTATTTT.